One sample yielded the 4 T cell receptor beta chains listed below, sequenced in a study of blood T cell repertoires in COVID-19. Repertoires were generated with immunoSEQ multiplex PCR, while TCRdb's copy carries only in-frame clones and drops some. This sample has just over 75,000 clones, with approximately 90% found just once. The specimen was peripheral blood. Receptors originate from an elderly woman with active or convalescent COVID-19.

The chain combines TRBV18 with TRBJ2-6, with 8 bases matching TRBD1. The CDR3 length is 18 residues. V lost 4 bases, J lost 0 bases, and 8 bases stayed unmatched. Per germline, CDR1 KGHSH and CDR2 LQKENI. CDR3 amino acids: CASSRQGSPSSGANVLTF. CDR3 DNA sequence: TGTGCCAGCTCACGACAGGGGTCCCCAAGCTCTGGGGCCAACGTCCTGACTTTC.

The chain recombines TRBV18 with TRBJ1-1; 10 nucleotides match TRBD1. This CDR3 spans 14 amino acids. V lost 2 bases and J lost 5; bases outside the gene matches: 2. CDR1 KGHSH and CDR2 LQKENI come from the germline V gene. This CDR3 is CASSPDRGRTEAFF. The CDR3 DNA is TGTGCCAGCTCACCAGACAGGGGGCGTACTGAAGCTTTCTTT.

The rearrangement links TRBV30 to TRBJ1-5, with D uncertain. Trimming took off 2 bases at V and 0 bases at J, with 8 bases between the two ends. In germline, CDR1 is GTSNPN, CDR2 SVGIG (reference sequence). The CDR3 covers 14 residues. For the CDR3, the DNA is TGTGCCTGGAGTCTCGGGATTAGCAATCAGCCCCAGCATTTT. This sequence encodes CAWSLGISNQPQHF.

The rearrangement links TRBV2 to TRBJ1-1, with 8 bases aligning to TRBD1. The CDR3 has 13 residues. V was pared by 8 bases and J by 1 base, with 3 bases of the junction left unmatched. Germline CDR1 is SNHLY and CDR2 is FYNNEI. The CDR3 bases are TGTGCCAGCGGGACAGGATGGAACACTGAAGCTTTCTTT. Its translation is CASGTGWNTEAFF. The whole variable domain, filled in from reference TRBV2 and TRBJ1-1, reads EPEVTQTPSHQVTQMGQEVILRCVPISNHLYFYWYRQILGQKVEFLVSFYNNEISEKSEIFDDQFSVERPDGSNFTLKIRSTKLEDSAMYFCASGTGWNTEAFFGQGTRLTVV.